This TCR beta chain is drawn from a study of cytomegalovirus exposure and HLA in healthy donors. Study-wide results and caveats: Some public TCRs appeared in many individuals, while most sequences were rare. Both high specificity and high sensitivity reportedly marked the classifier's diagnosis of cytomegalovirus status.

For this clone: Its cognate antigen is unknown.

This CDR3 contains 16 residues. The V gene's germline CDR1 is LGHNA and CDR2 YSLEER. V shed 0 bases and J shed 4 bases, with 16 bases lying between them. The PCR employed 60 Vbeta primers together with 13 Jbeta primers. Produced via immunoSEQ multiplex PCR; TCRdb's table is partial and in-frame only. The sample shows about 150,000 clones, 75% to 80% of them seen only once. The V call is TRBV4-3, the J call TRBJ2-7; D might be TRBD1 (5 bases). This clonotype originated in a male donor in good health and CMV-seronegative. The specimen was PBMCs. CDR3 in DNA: TGCGCCAGCAGCCAAGATTCGCAGGGAACTCTTTACGAGCAGTACTTC. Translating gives CASSQDSQGTLYEQYF.